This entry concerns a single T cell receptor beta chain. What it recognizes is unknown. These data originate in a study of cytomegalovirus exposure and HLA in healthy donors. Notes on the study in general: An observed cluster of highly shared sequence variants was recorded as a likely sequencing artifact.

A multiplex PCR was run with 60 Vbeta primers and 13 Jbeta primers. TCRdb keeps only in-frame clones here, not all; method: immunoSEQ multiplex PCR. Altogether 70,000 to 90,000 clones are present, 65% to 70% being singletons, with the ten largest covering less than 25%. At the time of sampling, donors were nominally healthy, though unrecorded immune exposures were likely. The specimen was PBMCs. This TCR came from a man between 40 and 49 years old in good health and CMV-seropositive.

This CDR3 reads CSVEDRKPEAFF. The CDR3 DNA reads as TGCAGCGTTGAAGATCGAAAGCCAGAAGCTTTCTTT. The chain employs TRBV29-1 and TRBJ1-1; D uncertain. Germline CDR1 is SQVTM and CDR2 is ANQGSEA. This CDR3 spans 12 amino acids. The ends were cut back, 0 bases at V and 8 bases at J, with 10 bases in the middle.